These 22 T cell receptor beta chains were sequenced from one sample in a study of blood T cell repertoires in COVID-19. The method was immunoSEQ multiplex PCR; TCRdb's version includes in-frame clones alone and lacks a portion of them. The data show about 95,000 clones, around 90% seen once. Sequenced: peripheral blood. All receptors derive from a woman aged 45-65 years in a cohort sampled during active COVID-19.

This clone was counted once. V usage is TRBV2 and J usage is TRBJ2-1, with D possibly being TRBD2 (6 bases). The V and J ends lost 5 bases and 14 bases respectively, with 25 bases between them. Germline CDR1 reads SNHLY; CDR2 reads FYNNEI. The CDR3 is made up of 15 amino acids. This CDR3 reads CASSKRWPGGQKKFF. CDR3 nucleotides: TGTGCCAGCAGTAAAAGGTGGCCCGGAGGGCAAAAAAAGTTCTTC.

This sequence joins TRBV3-1 (or the pseudogene TRBV3-2) and TRBJ1-3; D is undetermined. Trimming removed 0 bases at V and 0 bases at J, with 9 bases between. CDR3 length: 16 residues. In germline, CDR1 is LGHDT, CDR2 YNNKEL (reference sequence). Written as DNA, the CDR3 is TGTGCCAGCAGCCAAGATCGGGGAGGCTCTGGAAACACCATATATTTT. Translated: CASSQDRGGSGNTIYF.

This sequence joins TRBV21-1 and TRBJ2-1; TRBD2 reflects the table's D call only, with no check against the DNA. TRBV21-1 represents a pseudogene. The CDR3 consists of 17 residues. CDR3 DNA sequence: TGTGCCAGCAGCAAAGATTGTCTAGCGGGAGGGCCGGGTGAGCAGTTCTTC. This gives the protein CASSKDCLAGGPGEQFF.

The gene calls are TRBV5-1 and TRBJ1-5; 11 nucleotides agree with TRBD1. Trimming took 5 bases from V and 0 from J; bases not matched to a gene: 19. In germline, CDR1 is SGHRS, CDR2 YFSETQ. The CDR3 length is 21 residues. CDR3 amino acids: CASRYRLTGTGGPPSNQPQHF. Here the CDR3 DNA reads TGCGCCAGCAGGTATCGACTTACAGGGACAGGGGGTCCTCCTAGCAATCAGCCCCAGCATTTT.

The rearrangement links TRBV19 to TRBJ2-3; 8 bases map to TRBD1. This CDR3 has 16 amino acids. V gave up 8 bases and J gave up 1 base; unmatched junction bases: 11. Germline V gene lookup returns CDR1 LNHDA and CDR2 SQIVND (reference sequence). In DNA, the CDR3 is TGTGCCAGTGGCGGAAGGGGGACAGGAGGCACAGATACGCAGTATTTT. This sequence encodes CASGGRGTGGTDTQYF.

This chain joins TRBV3-1 (or the pseudogene TRBV3-2) and TRBJ2-7; D call uncertain. The germline V gene has CDR1 LGHDT and CDR2 YNNKEL (reference sequence). Between the trimmed V and J ends, which lost 8 bases and 6 bases, there was a span of 14 bases. This CDR3 has 12 residues. Here the CDR3 reads CASSAQSGEQYF. Here the CDR3 DNA reads TGTGCCAGCTCGGCTCAATCGGGCGAGCAGTACTTC.

Only one count was recorded for this clone. J is TRBJ2-2 and V is TRBV9; 7 bases match TRBD2. The germline V gene encodes CDR1 SGDLS and CDR2 YYNGEE. The V segment lost 2 bases and the J segment 6 bases; nucleotides outside the gene matches: 1. The CDR3 contains 13 residues. The CDR3 DNA sequence: TGTGCCAGCAGCGTCCGGGGGGCCGGGGAGCTGTTTTTT. Amino acids: CASSVRGAGELFF. Full variable domain (remainder filled in from reference TRBV9 and TRBJ2-2): DSGVTQTPKHLITATGQRVTLRCSPRSGDLSVYWYQQSLDQGLQFLIQYYNGEERAKGNILERFSAQQFPDLHSELNLSSLELGDSALYFCASSVRGAGELFFGEGSRLTVL.

The V call is TRBV5-1, the J call TRBJ2-5; TRBD1 matches at 7 bases. Germline-derived CDR1 and CDR2 are SGHRS and YFSETQ. V dropped 6 bases and J dropped 1; count of bases not matched to a gene: 6. This CDR3 is built from 14 residues. CDR3 nucleotides: TGCGCCAGCACCCTGGGACAGATCCAAGAGACCCAGTACTTC. It codes for CASTLGQIQETQYF. Filled out from reference TRBV5-1 and TRBJ2-5, the complete variable domain reads KAGVTQTPRYLIKTRGQQVTLSCSPISGHRSVSWYQQTPGQGLQFLFEYFSETQRNKGNFPGRFSGRQFSNSRSEMNVSTLELGDSALYLCASTLGQIQETQYFGPGTRLLVL.

The chain carries TRBV19 and TRBJ2-1; 14 bases are a match to TRBD2. J gave up 6 bases and V 5 bases, and 18 bases lay outside the gene matches. Germline V gene sequence: CDR1 LNHDA, CDR2 SQIVND (reference sequence). The length of the CDR3 is 20 residues. CDR3 protein: CASSPRGRGTSGSGGNEQFF. The DNA of the CDR3 is TGTGCCAGTAGTCCTCGGGGCCGTGGGACTAGCGGGAGTGGAGGCAATGAGCAGTTCTTC.

The gene calls are TRBV10-3 and TRBJ1-1, with TRBD1 matching 9 bases. The germline CDR1 and CDR2 sequences are ENHRY and SYGVKD. The CDR3 is 16 residues long. The J segment lost 7 bases and the V segment lost 5 bases, leaving 14 bases of the junction unmatched. CDR3 sequence: CAISNIGTGMFSEAFF. The CDR3 coding sequence is TGTGCCATCAGTAACATAGGGACAGGGATGTTCAGTGAAGCTTTCTTT.

This chain joins TRBV28 and TRBJ2-1, with D perhaps matching TRBD2 (6 bases). Germline V gene data show CDR1 as MDHEN and CDR2 as SYDVKM. The CDR3 totals 16 residues. V was pared by 3 bases and J by 5 bases, with 17 bases between. CDR3: CASSFIGIAGNNEQFF. In DNA form, the CDR3 reads TGTGCCAGCAGTTTTATTGGTATCGCGGGAAACAATGAGCAGTTCTTC. Looking up the rest from reference TRBV28 and TRBJ2-1 gives the full variable domain: DVKVTQSSRYLVKRTGEKVFLECVQDMDHENMFWYRQDPGLGLRLIYFSYDVKMKEKGDIPEGYSVSREKKERFSLILESASTNQTSMYLCASSFIGIAGNNEQFFGPGTRLTVL.

The rearrangement links TRBV28 to TRBJ2-6; D gene uncertain. The CDR3 is 16 amino acids. Germline assignment: CDR1 MDHEN and CDR2 SYDVKM. V was pared by 2 bases and J by 2 bases, with 10 bases between. The DNA of the CDR3 is TGTGCCAGCAGTTTACCCAGGAAGGCTGGGGCCAACGTCCTGACTTTC. This gives the protein CASSLPRKAGANVLTF.

V gene TRBV19 combines with J gene TRBJ1-5; unclear D gene. This CDR3 is built from 16 residues. CDR1 and CDR2 (germline): LNHDA, SQIVND (reference sequence). Deletions cut 7 bases from V and 2 bases from J, with 18 bases between. The CDR3 sequence: CASILSGGLGNQPQHF. The CDR3 DNA reads TGTGCCAGTATTCTATCCGGAGGCCTCGGCAATCAGCCCCAGCATTTT. Variable domain in full (rest from reference TRBV19 and TRBJ1-5): DGGITQSPKYLFRKEGQNVTLSCEQNLNHDAMYWYRQDPGQGLRLIYYSQIVNDFQKGDIAEGYSVSREKKESFPLTVTSAQKNPTAFYLCASILSGGLGNQPQHFGDGTRLSIL.

This chain joins TRBV7-3 and TRBJ2-1; the match to TRBD2 covers 10 bases. This CDR3 has 16 amino acids. Trimming removed 1 base from V and 12 bases from J; junction bases left unmatched: 12. CDR1 and CDR2 (germline): SGHTA, FQGTGA. The CDR3 here is CASSLRGTSDSEGQFF. The CDR3 DNA sequence: TGTGCCAGCAGCTTAAGAGGGACTAGCGATTCCGAGGGGCAGTTCTTC.

The chain couples TRBV29-1 to TRBJ2-4, with a tentative D call TRBD2 (5 bases). Germline loops: CDR1 SQVTM, CDR2 ANQGSEA. The CDR3 spans 14 residues. The V gene lost 5 bases and the J gene lost 5 bases, with 16 bases spanning the gap. The CDR3 loop is CSVRRPSGENIQYF. CDR3 coding DNA: TGCAGCGTTCGACGACCAAGCGGAGAAAACATTCAGTACTTC.

J is TRBJ1-2 and V is TRBV19; TRBD1 matches at 7 bases. CDR3 length equals 15 residues. Germline values: CDR1 LNHDA, CDR2 SQIVND (reference sequence). V shed 0 bases and J 7 bases; nucleotides not matched to a gene: 8. This CDR3 reads CASSIDRQGVGGYTF. The CDR3 DNA reads as TGTGCCAGTAGTATAGATCGGCAGGGGGTTGGTGGCTACACCTTC. Looking up the rest from reference TRBV19 and TRBJ1-2 gives the full variable domain: DGGITQSPKYLFRKEGQNVTLSCEQNLNHDAMYWYRQDPGQGLRLIYYSQIVNDFQKGDIAEGYSVSREKKESFPLTVTSAQKNPTAFYLCASSIDRQGVGGYTFGSGTRLTVV.

To note about this clone: The junction differs from germline at one of its ends, possibly a read error. The rearrangement links TRBV2 to TRBJ2-7; D may be TRBD1 (6 bases). This CDR3 is built from 12 residues. Per the germline V gene, CDR1 is SNHLY and CDR2 is FYNNEI. CDR3 nucleotide sequence: TGTGCCAGCCACAGGGTCTCCCACGAGCAGTACTTC. Its translation: CASHRVSHEQYF.

V gene TRBV19 combines with J gene TRBJ1-1; tentatively, D is TRBD1 (5 bases). There are 16 residues in the CDR3. Germline V gene sequence: CDR1 LNHDA, CDR2 SQIVND (reference sequence). Trimming pared 7 bases from V and 3 bases from J, leaving 21 bases between. CDR3 region: CASNHRRSRVDTEAFF. CDR3 coding DNA: TGTGCCAGTAACCACCGCCGGTCCAGGGTAGACACTGAAGCTTTCTTT. The full variable domain, with the rest looked up from reference TRBV19 and TRBJ1-1, is DGGITQSPKYLFRKEGQNVTLSCEQNLNHDAMYWYRQDPGQGLRLIYYSQIVNDFQKGDIAEGYSVSREKKESFPLTVTSAQKNPTAFYLCASNHRRSRVDTEAFFGQGTRLTVV.

The chain employs TRBV5-1 and TRBJ2-2; TRBD1 aligns across 7 bases. Germline V gives CDR1 SGHRS, CDR2 YFSETQ. The trim removed 3 bases at V and 3 bases at J, leaving 20 bases unmatched. The CDR3 is 20 residues long. The CDR3 DNA reads as TGCGCCAGCAGCTCTAACTCCCGAATATACAGGGGTAGGTACACCGGGGAGCTGTTTTTT. This codes for CASSSNSRIYRGRYTGELFF. The full variable domain, rest sourced from reference TRBV5-1 and TRBJ2-2, is KAGVTQTPRYLIKTRGQQVTLSCSPISGHRSVSWYQQTPGQGLQFLFEYFSETQRNKGNFPGRFSGRQFSNSRSEMNVSTLELGDSALYLCASSSNSRIYRGRYTGELFFGEGSRLTVL.

This chain uses TRBV10-3 with TRBJ2-2, with 8 bases lining up with TRBD1. This CDR3 contains 14 residues. CDR1 is ENHRY, CDR2 SYGVKD, per germline. Unmatched junction bases numbered 6, after V lost 7 bases and J lost 5 bases. The chain's CDR3 is CAITGQGATGELFF. The CDR3 nucleotides are TGTGCCATCACCGGGCAGGGGGCAACCGGGGAGCTGTTTTTT.

This chain links TRBV6-1 with TRBJ2-7, with TRBD1 as a possible D gene (5 bases). This CDR3 is 14 amino acids long. Germline V gives CDR1 MNHNS, CDR2 SASEGT. Trimming stripped 0 bases from V and 1 base from J, with 7 bases between. CDR3 residues: CASSEASGSYEQYF. The DNA for the CDR3 is TGTGCCAGCAGTGAAGCATCAGGGTCCTACGAGCAGTACTTC.

The chain is built from TRBV7-3 and TRBJ2-3, with D tentatively TRBD1 (6 bases). From germline, CDR1 is SGHTA and CDR2 FQGTGA. The CDR3 spans 14 residues. Between the trimmed V and J ends, which lost 4 bases and 7 bases, there was a span of 15 bases. The CDR3 region is CASSSAGTRNTQYF. The CDR3 nucleotides read TGTGCCAGCAGCTCGGCCGGGACAAGGAATACGCAGTATTTT.